This TCR beta chain was captured in a study of cytomegalovirus exposure and HLA in healthy donors. The study's findings and limits: A cluster of highly shared sequence variants was likely a sequencing artifact.

Germline V gene data show CDR1 as SGHNT and CDR2 as YYREEE (reference sequence). The V end was cut by 4 bases, the J end by 2 bases, with 16 bases between. This CDR3 has 16 residues. This clone has just a few counts. Its target is not known. In the PCR, 60 Vbeta and 13 Jbeta primers were used. Assay: immunoSEQ multiplex PCR; the TCRdb copy retains only in-frame clones and omits some. Found here are approximately 140,000 clones, around 59% of them singletons; the top ten hold over 1.5%. This clonotype was obtained from a male donor in good health and CMV-seronegative. The material sequenced was PBMCs. The chain uses TRBV5-4 and TRBJ1-3; tentatively, D is TRBD1 (6 bases). DNA for the CDR3: TGTGCCAGCAGCGAGGCTACAGGGATGACTGGAAACACCATATATTTT. Protein sequence: CASSEATGMTGNTIYF.